The 11 T cell receptor beta chains below were found in one sample sequenced in a study of cytomegalovirus exposure and HLA in healthy donors. Only in-frame clones appear in the TCRdb table, and some are missing; sequencing was by immunoSEQ multiplex PCR. This sample yields fewer than 150,000 clones, of which 70% to 90% are seen a single time; approximately 2% belongs to the top ten. Sequencing was performed on PBMCs. The receptors were gathered from a man aged 18 to 29 in good health and CMV-seronegative.

The genes are TRBV7-8 and TRBJ1-2; tentatively, D is TRBD1 (5 bases). Germline V gives CDR1 SGHVS, CDR2 FQNEAQ. This CDR3 has 15 residues. V lost 1 base to trimming and J lost 5 bases, with 14 bases between them. CDR3 in amino acids: CASSLVPGLAYGYTF. For the CDR3, the DNA is TGTGCCAGCAGCTTAGTTCCAGGGTTGGCGTATGGCTACACCTTC.

The rearrangement uses TRBV27 and TRBJ2-1; the match to TRBD2 covers 9 bases. Germline V gene sequence: CDR1 MNHEY, CDR2 SMNVEV (reference sequence). This CDR3 spans 17 amino acids. Trimming removed 6 bases from V and 5 bases from J; junction bases left unmatched: 14. CDR3 DNA: TGTGCCAGCAGACACAAGGAACTAGCGGGTACGAACAATGAGCAGTTCTTC. Its translation: CASRHKELAGTNNEQFF.

The chain employs TRBV6-5 and TRBJ2-6; maybe TRBD1 (5 bases). This CDR3 has 16 amino acids. Germline V gene data show CDR1 as MNHEY and CDR2 as SVGAGI. Trimming took off 0 bases at V and 2 bases at J, with 8 bases between the two ends. CDR3 sequence (DNA): TGTGCCAGCAGTTACTCCCAAGGGGCTGGGGCCAACGTCCTGACTTTC. It encodes CASSYSQGAGANVLTF.

A remark on this clone: A read error may account for a junction end that differs from germline. The chain employs TRBV11-3 and TRBJ2-1; 9 nucleotides match TRBD2. The germline gives CDR1 SGHNT, CDR2 YENEEA. This CDR3 comprises 14 residues. The CDR3 DNA reads as TGTGCCAGCAGCCTGGGACTAGCATACAGTGAGCAGTTCTTC. The encoded protein is CASSLGLAYSEQFF.

The chain links TRBV5-1 to TRBJ1-4, with unresolved D. Germline CDR1 SGHRS, CDR2 YFSETQ. The V end was cut by 0 bases, the J end by 7 bases, with 16 bases between. The length of the CDR3 is 16 residues. CDR3: CASSLASVLSGEKLFF. The CDR3 DNA reads TGCGCCAGCAGCTTGGCCTCAGTTTTGAGCGGTGAAAAACTGTTTTTT. Full variable domain (outside the CDR3, taken from reference TRBV5-1 and TRBJ1-4): KAGVTQTPRYLIKTRGQQVTLSCSPISGHRSVSWYQQTPGQGLQFLFEYFSETQRNKGNFPGRFSGRQFSNSRSEMNVSTLELGDSALYLCASSLASVLSGEKLFFGSGTQLSVL.

This chain connects TRBV5-6 to TRBJ2-3; 8 bases align to TRBD1. Trimming at V came to 5 bases and at J to 2 bases, leaving 7 bases not matched to a gene. CDR1 SGHDT and CDR2 YYEEEE come from the germline V gene. CDR3 length: 15 amino acids. The CDR3 bases are TGTGCCAGCAGTTGGGGACAGGCATTCACAGATACGCAGTATTTT. Translated: CASSWGQAFTDTQYF. The full variable domain, with the rest looked up from reference TRBV5-6 and TRBJ2-3, is DAGVTQSPTHLIKTRGQQVTLRCSPKSGHDTVSWYQQALGQGPQFIFQYYEEEERQRGNFPDRFSGHQFPNYSSELNVNALLLGDSALYLCASSWGQAFTDTQYFGPGTRLTVL.

The V gene is TRBV25-1, the J gene TRBJ2-1; D possibly corresponds to TRBD2 (6 bases). Trimming left V 4 bases short and J 0 bases short, with 13 bases between. This CDR3 region has 16 residues. Germline values: CDR1 MGHDK, CDR2 SYGVNS. CDR3 sequence reads: CASSGTSGSSYNEQFF. In DNA form, the CDR3 reads TGTGCCAGCAGTGGAACCTCCGGGAGCTCCTACAATGAGCAGTTCTTC. The variable domain in full, with the rest retrieved from reference TRBV25-1 and TRBJ2-1, is EADIYQTPRYLVIGTGKKITLECSQTMGHDKMYWYQQDPGMELHLIHYSYGVNSTEKGDLSSESTVSRIRTEHFPLTLESARPSHTSQYLCASSGTSGSSYNEQFFGPGTRLTVL.

The V gene is TRBV5-6, the J gene TRBJ2-3; perhaps TRBD1 as D (6 bases). V shed 0 bases and J shed 0 bases, with 8 bases lying between them. The CDR3 is 15 residues long. Per germline, CDR1 SGHDT and CDR2 YYEEEE. The CDR3 loop reads CASSLGRGSTDTQYF. As DNA, the CDR3 is TGTGCCAGCAGCTTGGGCAGGGGTAGCACAGATACGCAGTATTTT.

This sequence joins TRBV28 and TRBJ1-2, with 10 bases aligning to TRBD1. The V and J ends lost 6 bases and 0 bases, in that order; junction bases with no gene match: 4. Germline CDR1 reads MDHEN; CDR2 reads SYDVKM. The CDR3 is made up of 15 amino acids. This CDR3 is CASRGTGDTNYGYTF. CDR3 in DNA: TGTGCCAGCAGGGGGACAGGGGACACTAACTATGGCTACACCTTC.

This clone was detected only a few times. The chain couples TRBV27 to TRBJ1-1, with a tentative D call TRBD1 (6 bases). CDR1 and CDR2 from the germline V gene are MNHEY and SMNVEV (reference sequence). V was pared by 2 bases and J by 4 bases, with 8 bases between. The CDR3 is 13 amino acids. The CDR3 DNA reads as TGTGCCAGCAGTTTACAGGGGTTCACTGAAGCTTTCTTT. Its translation: CASSLQGFTEAFF.

The chain carries TRBV10-1 and TRBJ2-7; weak D call: TRBD2 (5 bases). The CDR3 extends over 14 amino acids. V shed 0 bases and J shed 5 bases, with 11 bases lying between them. Germline lookup yields CDR1 WNHNN and CDR2 SYGVQD (reference sequence). The CDR3 bases are TGCGCCAGCAGTGAGTCGGAGGCCCACCACGAGCAGTACTTC. Amino acids: CASSESEAHHEQYF.